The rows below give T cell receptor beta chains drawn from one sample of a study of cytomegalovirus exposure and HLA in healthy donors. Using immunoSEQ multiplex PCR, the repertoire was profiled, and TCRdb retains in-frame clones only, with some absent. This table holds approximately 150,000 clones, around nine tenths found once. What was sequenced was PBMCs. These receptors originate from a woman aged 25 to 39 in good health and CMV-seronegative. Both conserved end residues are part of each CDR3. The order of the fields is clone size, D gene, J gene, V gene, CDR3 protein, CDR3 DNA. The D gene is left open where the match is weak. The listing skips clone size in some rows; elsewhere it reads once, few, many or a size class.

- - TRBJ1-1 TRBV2 CASSETHVSEAFF TGTGCCAGCAGTGAGACACACGTTTCCGAAGCTTTCTTT
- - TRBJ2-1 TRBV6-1 CASSTRGQYNEQFF TGTGCCAGCAGTACGCGAGGACAGTACAATGAGCAGTTCTTC
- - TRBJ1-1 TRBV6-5 CASSYSPQGAEAFF TGTGCCAGCAGTTACTCACCACAGGGCGCTGAAGCTTTCTTT
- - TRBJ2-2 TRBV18 CASSPKTPGTGELFF TGTGCCAGCTCACCCAAGACCCCGGGCACCGGGGAGCTGTTTTTT
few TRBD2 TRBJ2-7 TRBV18 CASSPGTRTYEQYF TGTGCCAGCTCACCTGGGACTAGAACCTACGAGCAGTACTTC
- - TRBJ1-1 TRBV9 CASSVDDSLSAFF TGTGCCAGCAGCGTAGACGACAGTCTCAGCGCTTTCTTT
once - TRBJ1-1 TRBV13 CASSYGVVRGVNTEAFF TGTGCCAGCAGCTACGGCGTGGTGAGAGGAGTGAACACTGAAGCTTTCTTT
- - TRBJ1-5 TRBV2 CASSEAWGQSQHF TGTGCCAGCAGTGAAGCGTGGGGGCAGTCCCAGCATTTT
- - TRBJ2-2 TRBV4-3 CASSHRGESGELFF TGCGCCAGCAGCCACAGGGGGGAGTCCGGGGAGCTGTTTTTT
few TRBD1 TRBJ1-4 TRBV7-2 CASSLALRGTGEKLFF TGTGCCAGCAGCTTAGCGCTACGAGGGACAGGGGAAAAACTGTTTTTT
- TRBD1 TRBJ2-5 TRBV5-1 CASSRTGGEQETQYF TGCGCCAGCAGCCGAACAGGGGGCGAGCAAGAGACCCAGTACTTC
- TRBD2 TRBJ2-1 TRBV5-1 CASSIPTSGVNEQFF TGCGCCAGCAGCATCCCGACTAGCGGGGTCAATGAGCAGTTCTTC
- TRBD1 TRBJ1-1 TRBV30 CAWAGQGVGQAFF TGTGCCTGGGCGGGACAGGGGGTAGGACAAGCTTTCTTT
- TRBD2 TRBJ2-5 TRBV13 CASSFSGGAPETQYF TGTGCCAGCAGCTTTAGCGGGGGGGCCCCAGAGACCCAGTACTTC
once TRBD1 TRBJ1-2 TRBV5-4 CASSLGQGDYTF TGTGCCAGCAGCTTGGGGCAGGGGGACTACACCTTC
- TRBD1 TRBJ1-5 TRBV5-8 CASSSGQGENQPQHF TGTGCCAGCAGCTCGGGACAGGGGGAAAATCAGCCCCAGCATTTT
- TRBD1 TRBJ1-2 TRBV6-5 CASRFGTAGGYTF TGTGCCAGCCGTTTCGGGACAGCAGGAGGCTACACCTTC
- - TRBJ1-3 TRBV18 CASSPPAGRGNTIYF TGTGCCAGCTCACCACCGGCAGGTCGTGGAAACACCATATATTTT
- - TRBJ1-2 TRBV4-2 CASSQDPGDGFSGYTF TGTGCCAGCAGCCAAGATCCGGGGGACGGCTTCTCTGGCTACACCTTC
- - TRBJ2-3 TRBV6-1 CASSELGGTSTDTQYF TGTGCCAGCAGTGAACTCGGCGGAACTAGCACAGATACGCAGTATTTT
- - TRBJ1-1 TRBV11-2 CASRDRNTEAFF TGTGCCAGCCGTGACAGGAACACTGAAGCTTTCTTT
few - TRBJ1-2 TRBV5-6 CASSSPTGLYGYTF TGTGCCAGCAGCTCGCCCACAGGTCTCTATGGCTACACCTTC
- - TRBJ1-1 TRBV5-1 CASSLVQGRGTEAFF TGCGCCAGCAGCTTGGTACAGGGTCGGGGCACTGAAGCTTTCTTT
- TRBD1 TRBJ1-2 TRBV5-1 CASSRGQLSNYGYTF TGCGCCAGCAGCCGGGGACAGCTTAGTAACTATGGCTACACCTTC
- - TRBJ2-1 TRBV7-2 CASSMGGGGLYNEQFF TGTGCCAGCAGCATGGGGGGCGGGGGACTCTACAATGAGCAGTTCTTC
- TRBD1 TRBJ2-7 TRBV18 CASSGGQDYEQYF TGTGCCAGCTCAGGGGGACAGGACTACGAGCAGTACTTC
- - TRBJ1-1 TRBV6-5 CASSTRQAHTEAFF TGTGCCAGCAGTACACGACAGGCCCACACTGAAGCTTTCTTT
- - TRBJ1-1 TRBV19 CASSMMRGNTEAFF TGTGCCAGTAGTATGATGCGGGGGAACACTGAAGCTTTCTTT
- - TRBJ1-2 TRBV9 CASSVDPGRDYGYTF TGTGCCAGCAGCGTAGATCCAGGGCGCGACTATGGCTACACCTTC
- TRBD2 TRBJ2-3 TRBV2 CASSLAGTTDTQYF TGTGCCAGCAGTCTAGCGGGGACCACAGATACGCAGTATTTT
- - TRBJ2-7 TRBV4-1 CASSQEHRAYEQYF TGCGCCAGCAGCCAAGAACACAGAGCCTACGAGCAGTACTTC
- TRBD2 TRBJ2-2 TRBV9 CASSVGLVNTGELFF TGTGCCAGCAGCGTTGGACTAGTAAACACCGGGGAGCTGTTTTTT
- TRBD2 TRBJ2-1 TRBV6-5 CASMVTSGGDNEQFF TGTGCCAGCATGGTTACTAGCGGGGGGGACAATGAGCAGTTCTTC
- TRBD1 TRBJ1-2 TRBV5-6 CASSSITGGARGAGF TGTGCCAGCAGCTCGATTACAGGGGGCGCCAGGGGTGCTGGCTTC
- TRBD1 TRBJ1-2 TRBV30 CAWSAAQGAQRGYTF TGTGCCTGGAGTGCAGCCCAGGGGGCGCAAAGAGGCTACACCTTC
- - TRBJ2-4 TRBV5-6 CASSLAPGVKNIQYF TGTGCCAGCAGCTTGGCCCCCGGGGTCAAAAACATTCAGTACTTC
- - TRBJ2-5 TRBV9 CASSAEGLQGLQETQYF TGTGCCAGCAGCGCCGAGGGACTACAGGGTCTACAAGAGACCCAGTACTTC
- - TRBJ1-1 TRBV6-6 CASSYGQRVDTEAFF TGTGCCAGCAGTTACGGACAGAGGGTTGACACTGAAGCTTTCTTT
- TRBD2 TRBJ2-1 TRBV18 CASSPWTSGGAGNNEQFF TGTGCCAGCTCACCCTGGACTAGCGGGGGGGCCGGGAACAATGAGCAGTTCTTC
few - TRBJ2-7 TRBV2 CASSEALRGYEQYF TGTGCCAGCAGTGAAGCGCTTCGGGGCTACGAGCAGTACTTC
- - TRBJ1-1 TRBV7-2 CASSAKWGGLNTEAFF TGTGCCAGCAGCGCAAAGTGGGGGGGTTTGAACACTGAAGCTTTCTTT
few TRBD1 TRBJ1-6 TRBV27 CASSFRDRNSPLHF TGTGCCAGCAGTTTCCGGGACAGGAATTCACCCCTCCACTTT
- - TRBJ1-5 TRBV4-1 CASSQEVRQPQHF TGCGCCAGCAGCCAAGAGGTGAGGCAGCCCCAGCATTTT
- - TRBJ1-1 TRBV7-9 CASSLSGRTVEAFF TGTGCCAGCAGCTTATCTGGAAGGACAGTTGAAGCTTTCTTT
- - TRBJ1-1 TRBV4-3 CASSQFGDYTEAFF TGCGCCAGCAGCCAGTTCGGAGATTACACTGAAGCTTTCTTT
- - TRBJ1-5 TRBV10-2 CASRTGLNQPQHF TGCGCCAGCAGGACAGGCCTAAATCAGCCCCAGCATTTT
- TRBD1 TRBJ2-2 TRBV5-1 CASSLGQGHTGELFF TGCGCCAGCAGCTTAGGACAGGGTCACACCGGGGAGCTGTTTTTT
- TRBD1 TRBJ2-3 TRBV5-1 CASSLEGAGADTQYF TGCGCCAGCAGCTTGGAGGGGGCCGGGGCAGATACGCAGTATTTT
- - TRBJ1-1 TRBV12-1 CASSFVARGQGFMNTEAFF TGTGCCAGCAGCTTTGTAGCTAGGGGACAGGGTTTCATGAACACTGAAGCTTTCTTT
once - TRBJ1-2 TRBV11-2 CASSSARSEGYTF TGTGCCAGCAGCTCTGCCCGGAGTGAGGGCTACACCTTC